These 22 T cell receptor beta chains share one sample of origin, sequenced in a study of blood T cell repertoires in COVID-19. Profiling relied on immunoSEQ multiplex PCR, and the TCRdb table lists in-frame clones only, not all of them. The profile shows around 200,000 clones, roughly nine tenths of them singletons. Sequenced: peripheral blood. These receptors were taken from a man in his sixties or seventies with active or convalescent COVID-19.

The genes are TRBV5-1 and TRBJ2-2, with D uncertain. CDR1 is SGHRS, CDR2 YFSETQ, per germline. Trimming shortened V by 0 bases and J by 0 bases, and 9 bases separated the two germline ends. This CDR3 is built from 16 residues. The CDR3 nucleotides read TGCGCCAGCAGCTTGGCCTCGTCCCCGAACACCGGGGAGCTGTTTTTT. It translates to CASSLASSPNTGELFF.

This sequence joins TRBV21-1 and TRBJ2-7; no DNA check was done on the table's D call, TRBD2. TRBV21-1 is listed as a pseudogene. CDR3 length: 16 residues. The CDR3, as DNA: TGTGCCAGCAGCACACCACAGCGGAGCCCTACCTACGAGCAGTACTTC. It yields the protein CASSTPQRSPTYEQYF.

CDR3 region: CASSQVSGTDTQYF. The CDR3, as DNA: TGCGCCAGCAGCCAAGTGTCAGGGACAGATACGCAGTATTTT. The chain uses TRBV4-3 and TRBJ2-3; TRBD1 is a possible D gene (5 bases). Trimming cost V 1 base and J 3 bases, with 8 bases left between them. The CDR3 extends over 14 amino acids. Germline V gene data show CDR1 as LGHNA and CDR2 as YSLEER.

The CDR3, as DNA: TGTGCCAGCAGTCTCCGGGACAGAAATGAAAAACTGTTTTTT. This sequence encodes CASSLRDRNEKLFF. The chain combines TRBV6-5 with TRBJ1-4; the match to TRBD1 covers 7 bases. V dropped 5 bases and J dropped 5; count of bases not matched to a gene: 5. Germline V gene sequence: CDR1 MNHEY, CDR2 SVGAGI. CDR3 size: 14 residues.

The rearrangement joins TRBV7-2 to TRBJ1-5; TRBD1 matches at 8 bases. The CDR3 consists of 15 residues. Germline CDR1 SGHTA, CDR2 FQGNSA. The V gene end was trimmed by 6 bases and the J gene end by 2 bases; junction bases not matched to a gene: 6. The CDR3 sequence: CASRQTGDGNQPQHF. The CDR3 DNA is TGTGCCAGCAGGCAGACAGGGGACGGCAATCAGCCCCAGCATTTT. Drawing the rest from reference TRBV7-2 and TRBJ1-5, the complete variable domain is GAGVSQSPSNKVTEKGKDVELRCDPISGHTALYWYRQSLGQGLEFLIYFQGNSAPDKSGLPSDRFSAERTGGSVSTLTIQRTQQEDSAVYLCASRQTGDGNQPQHFGDGTRLSIL.

The genes are TRBV29-1 and TRBJ1-1; D is perhaps TRBD1 (5 bases). From germline, CDR1 is SQVTM and CDR2 ANQGSEA. The V end was cut by 5 bases, the J end by 5 bases, with 9 bases between. The CDR3 runs 11 residues. For the CDR3, the DNA is TGCAGCGTTACAGGAGAAACTGAAGCTTTCTTT. This codes for CSVTGETEAFF.

This clone was seen just once. The V and J genes are TRBV14 and TRBJ1-2; 8 bases map to TRBD1. This CDR3 spans 16 amino acids. Trimming removed 4 bases from V and 0 bases from J; junction bases left unmatched: 7. Germline V gene data show CDR1 as SGHDN and CDR2 as FVKESK. In nucleotides, the CDR3 is TGTGCCAGCAGCCCCCAGGGGGCCCTAGCTAACTATGGCTACACCTTC. It codes for CASSPQGALANYGYTF.

CDR3 amino acids: CASSTRWDRVSYEQYF. The DNA of the CDR3 is TGTGCCAGCAGCACTAGGTGGGACAGGGTCTCCTACGAGCAGTACTTC. The chain carries TRBV7-2 and TRBJ2-7; TRBD1 agrees at 9 bases. The V gene's germline CDR1 is SGHTA and CDR2 FQGNSA. CDR3 length: 16 amino acids. V shed 5 bases, J shed 0 bases, and the junction held 8 bases outside the gene matches.

The chain couples TRBV12-5 to TRBJ1-1; D unresolved. The CDR3 loop spans 12 amino acids. Trimming took 1 base from V and 4 from J, leaving 4 bases between them. The V gene's germline CDR1 is LGHNT and CDR2 FRNRAP. In nucleotides, the CDR3 is TGTGCTAGTGGTTTGGCCGGCACTGAAGCTTTCTTT. Residues: CASGLAGTEAFF.

The V call is TRBV5-5, the J call TRBJ2-7; D gene unclear. This CDR3 region has 14 residues. V was clipped by 2 bases and J by 3 bases, with 12 bases between them. CDR1 is SGHKS, CDR2 YYEKEE, per germline (reference sequence). CDR3 sequence: CASSFDYNGYEQYF. The CDR3 nucleotides are TGTGCCAGCAGCTTCGATTATAACGGCTACGAGCAGTACTTC.

The chain links TRBV5-1 to TRBJ1-4; 9 bases are shared with TRBD1. The ends lost 3 bases at V and 8 bases at J; junction bases unmatched: 2. The CDR3 totals 13 residues. Germline V lookup: CDR1 SGHRS, CDR2 YFSETQ. This CDR3 reads CASSYGTGEKLFF. The DNA for the CDR3 is TGCGCCAGCAGCTACGGGACAGGGGAAAAACTGTTTTTT.

The V gene is TRBV5-1, the J gene TRBJ2-7; 7 bases map to TRBD2. Germline CDR1 and CDR2: SGHRS and YFSETQ. The ends lost 7 bases at V and 3 bases at J; junction bases unmatched: 13. The CDR3 totals 15 residues. Written as DNA, the CDR3 is TGCGCCAGCCACCCTGGGAGGGCAGGGATCTACGAGCAGTACTTC. It translates to CASHPGRAGIYEQYF.

This rearrangement joins TRBV28 to TRBJ1-4; D is unresolved. This CDR3 is built from 13 residues. The V end was cut by 2 bases, the J end by 2 bases, with 3 bases between. Germline-derived CDR1 and CDR2 are MDHEN and SYDVKM. This chain's CDR3 is CASSLGTNEKLFF. CDR3 coding DNA: TGTGCCAGCAGTTTAGGCACTAATGAAAAACTGTTTTTT. The whole variable domain, filled in from reference TRBV28 and TRBJ1-4, reads DVKVTQSSRYLVKRTGEKVFLECVQDMDHENMFWYRQDPGLGLRLIYFSYDVKMKEKGDIPEGYSVSREKKERFSLILESASTNQTSMYLCASSLGTNEKLFFGSGTQLSVL.

The sample holds one count of this clone. The chain joins TRBV6-5 to TRBJ1-5; TRBD1 matches 7 bases. The junction had 7 bases not matched to a gene; V was cut back by 6 bases and J by 2 bases. Germline V CDR1 and CDR2: MNHEY, SVGAGI. The CDR3 totals 15 residues. CDR3 bases: TGTGCCAGCAGCGAGAACAGGGGAGGCAATCAGCCCCAGCATTTT. Translating it yields CASSENRGGNQPQHF.

The chain links TRBV5-1 to TRBJ2-3; 14 bases align to TRBD2. The CDR3 is 17 amino acids. The germline V gene encodes CDR1 SGHRS and CDR2 YFSETQ. The V gene end was trimmed by 0 bases and the J gene end by 7 bases; junction bases not matched to a gene: 7. CDR3 sequence reads: CASSLVGLAGDLNTQYF. As DNA, the CDR3 is TGCGCCAGCAGCTTGGTGGGACTAGCGGGAGATTTGAATACGCAGTATTTT.

The chain has TRBV30 and TRBJ1-6; 7 nucleotides align to TRBD1. Trimming removed 5 bases from V and 9 bases from J; junction bases left unmatched: 10. The CDR3 has 14 amino acids. Germline CDR1 GTSNPN, CDR2 SVGIG (reference sequence). The CDR3 region has the DNA TGTGCCTGGGGCCCCCCCAGGGGGAGTTCACCCCTCCACTTT. Protein sequence: CAWGPPRGSSPLHF.

The rearrangement joins TRBV5-1 to TRBJ1-5, with TRBD1 as a possible D gene (5 bases). Germline V lookup: CDR1 SGHRS, CDR2 YFSETQ. Trimming shortened V by 4 bases and J by 5 bases, and 13 bases separated the two germline ends. There are 14 residues in the CDR3. CDR3 nucleotides: TGCGCCAGCAGCCCCGGGGGGACCGATCAGCCCCAGCATTTT. The encoded protein is CASSPGGTDQPQHF.

The chain couples TRBV3-1 (or the pseudogene TRBV3-2) to TRBJ1-1; D is ambiguous. V dropped 4 bases and J dropped 1 base, with 22 bases sitting between them. The CDR3 sequence is 18 residues long. Germline V CDR1 and CDR2: LGHDT, YNNKEL (reference sequence). The CDR3, as DNA: TGTGCCAGCAGCCCATTTGGGCAGGCGGGAGGGTCGAACACTGAAGCTTTCTTT. Translating it yields CASSPFGQAGGSNTEAFF.

The chain links TRBV7-9 to TRBJ2-7; 14 nucleotides line up with TRBD2. The CDR3 runs to 17 residues. Per the germline V gene, CDR1 is SEHNR and CDR2 is FQNEAQ (reference sequence). V was clipped by 3 bases and J by 1 base; unmatched bases: 5. Here the CDR3 DNA reads TGTGCCAGCAGCTTGACTAGCGGGGGGGCCGGTTCCTACGAGCAGTACTTC. As protein: CASSLTSGGAGSYEQYF.

J is TRBJ2-1 and V is TRBV30, with D perhaps matching TRBD1 (6 bases). Deletions cut 0 bases from V and 9 bases from J, with 12 bases between. CDR3 size: 13 residues. Germline V lookup: CDR1 GTSNPN, CDR2 SVGIG (reference sequence). CDR3 DNA sequence: TGTGCCTGGAGTGTCCTGGGGGCAGGTGAGCAGTTCTTC. Its translation: CAWSVLGAGEQFF.

In its sample, this clone was seen a few times. The rearrangement links TRBV7-2 to TRBJ1-1; D is possibly TRBD1 (5 bases). This CDR3 region has 16 residues. CDR1 SGHTA and CDR2 FQGNSA come from the germline V gene. V gave up 1 base and J gave up 1 base, with 13 bases separating them. This CDR3 reads CASSLGSRTTNTEAFF. The DNA for the CDR3 is TGTGCCAGCAGCTTAGGTTCCCGGACAACGAACACTGAAGCTTTCTTT. The whole variable domain, remainder taken from reference TRBV7-2 and TRBJ1-1, is GAGVSQSPSNKVTEKGKDVELRCDPISGHTALYWYRQSLGQGLEFLIYFQGNSAPDKSGLPSDRFSAERTGGSVSTLTIQRTQQEDSAVYLCASSLGSRTTNTEAFFGQGTRLTVV.

The rearrangement uses TRBV7-8 and TRBJ1-6; 8 nucleotides agree with TRBD1. The V gene end was trimmed by 5 bases and the J gene end by 7 bases; junction bases not matched to a gene: 7. CDR3 size: 15 residues. Looked up from germline, CDR1 is SGHVS and CDR2 is FQNEAQ. The DNA for the CDR3 is TGTGCCAGCAGCCGTACCGGGACAGGAAATTCACCCCTCCACTTT. Residues: CASSRTGTGNSPLHF.